A single sample gave rise to the 8 T cell receptor beta chains below, sequenced in a study of blood T cell repertoires in COVID-19. Sequenced by immunoSEQ multiplex PCR; TCRdb stores in-frame clones only, minus some. Seen here are around 110,000 clones, about 87% observed once, and the top ten hold approximately 6.8%. Input material: peripheral blood. These TCRs come from a man aged 45-65 years with active or convalescent COVID-19.

CDR3: CAISDSREDEQYF. In DNA, the CDR3 is TGTGCCATCAGTGACAGCCGGGAAGACGAGCAGTACTTC. The chain links TRBV10-3 to TRBJ2-7, with a possible D match to TRBD2 (5 bases). V lost 3 bases, J lost 5 bases, and 11 bases lay in between. Germline V CDR1 and CDR2: ENHRY, SYGVKD. CDR3 length equals 13 residues.

The chain links TRBV5-8 to TRBJ2-1, with TRBD2 matching 16 bases. The ends lost 3 bases at V and 8 bases at J; junction bases unmatched: 5. The CDR3 is made up of 16 amino acids. Per the germline V gene, CDR1 is SGHTS and CDR2 is YDEGEE. CDR3 coding DNA: TGTGCCAGCAGCTCGGGACTAGCGGGAGGGCAGCATGAGCAGTTCTTC. Protein sequence: CASSSGLAGGQHEQFF.

The rearrangement links TRBV11-3 to TRBJ1-3, with D perhaps TRBD1 (5 bases). CDR1 and CDR2 (germline): SGHNT, YENEEA. The CDR3 loop spans 16 amino acids. Trimming pared 0 bases from V and 3 bases from J, leaving 12 bases between. The CDR3 coding sequence is TGTGCCAGCAGCTTAGAGGGCAGGGCAAATGGAAACACCATATATTTT. Protein: CASSLEGRANGNTIYF.

V gene TRBV18 combines with J gene TRBJ1-5; D is undetermined. V lost 5 bases, J lost 5 bases, and 10 bases lay in between. CDR1 KGHSH and CDR2 LQKENI come from the germline V gene. The CDR3 is made up of 13 amino acids. CDR3 in DNA: TGTGCCAGCTCAGCGACTACAGATCAGCCCCAGCATTTT. It codes for CASSATTDQPQHF.

This chain links TRBV6-5 with TRBJ1-2, with 7 bases aligning to TRBD1. The junction had 3 bases not matched to a gene; V was cut back by 0 bases and J by 8 bases. Germline values: CDR1 MNHEY, CDR2 SVGAGI. CDR3 size: 13 residues. The CDR3 DNA follows: TGTGCCAGCAGTTACTCGACAGGGCGAGGCTACACCTTC. Its protein is CASSYSTGRGYTF.

The chain is built from TRBV6-5 and TRBJ2-3, with D unclear. This CDR3 has 13 residues. Deletions cut 6 bases from V and 7 bases from J, with 14 bases between. Germline assignment: CDR1 MNHEY and CDR2 SVGAGI. CDR3 residues: CASSLAPPYTQYF. DNA of the CDR3: TGTGCCAGCAGCTTGGCCCCCCCTTATACGCAGTATTTT.

The chain employs TRBV28 and TRBJ1-1; D ambiguous. The CDR3 sequence is 12 residues long. Looked up from germline, CDR1 is MDHEN and CDR2 is SYDVKM. V dropped 5 bases and J dropped 5 bases, with 9 bases sitting between them. The CDR3 protein is CASSQTLTEAFF. The CDR3 DNA reads TGTGCCAGCAGTCAGACTCTTACTGAAGCTTTCTTT.

The J gene is TRBJ2-7, the V gene TRBV3-1 (or the pseudogene TRBV3-2); 7 bases match TRBD2. Germline CDR1 LGHDT, CDR2 YNNKEL (reference sequence). The V gene end was trimmed by 4 bases and the J gene end by 4 bases; junction bases not matched to a gene: 7. The CDR3 covers 14 residues. The CDR3 DNA reads as TGTGCCAGCAGCCCCTCGGCGGGAGAGTACGAGCAGTACTTC. This sequence encodes CASSPSAGEYEQYF.